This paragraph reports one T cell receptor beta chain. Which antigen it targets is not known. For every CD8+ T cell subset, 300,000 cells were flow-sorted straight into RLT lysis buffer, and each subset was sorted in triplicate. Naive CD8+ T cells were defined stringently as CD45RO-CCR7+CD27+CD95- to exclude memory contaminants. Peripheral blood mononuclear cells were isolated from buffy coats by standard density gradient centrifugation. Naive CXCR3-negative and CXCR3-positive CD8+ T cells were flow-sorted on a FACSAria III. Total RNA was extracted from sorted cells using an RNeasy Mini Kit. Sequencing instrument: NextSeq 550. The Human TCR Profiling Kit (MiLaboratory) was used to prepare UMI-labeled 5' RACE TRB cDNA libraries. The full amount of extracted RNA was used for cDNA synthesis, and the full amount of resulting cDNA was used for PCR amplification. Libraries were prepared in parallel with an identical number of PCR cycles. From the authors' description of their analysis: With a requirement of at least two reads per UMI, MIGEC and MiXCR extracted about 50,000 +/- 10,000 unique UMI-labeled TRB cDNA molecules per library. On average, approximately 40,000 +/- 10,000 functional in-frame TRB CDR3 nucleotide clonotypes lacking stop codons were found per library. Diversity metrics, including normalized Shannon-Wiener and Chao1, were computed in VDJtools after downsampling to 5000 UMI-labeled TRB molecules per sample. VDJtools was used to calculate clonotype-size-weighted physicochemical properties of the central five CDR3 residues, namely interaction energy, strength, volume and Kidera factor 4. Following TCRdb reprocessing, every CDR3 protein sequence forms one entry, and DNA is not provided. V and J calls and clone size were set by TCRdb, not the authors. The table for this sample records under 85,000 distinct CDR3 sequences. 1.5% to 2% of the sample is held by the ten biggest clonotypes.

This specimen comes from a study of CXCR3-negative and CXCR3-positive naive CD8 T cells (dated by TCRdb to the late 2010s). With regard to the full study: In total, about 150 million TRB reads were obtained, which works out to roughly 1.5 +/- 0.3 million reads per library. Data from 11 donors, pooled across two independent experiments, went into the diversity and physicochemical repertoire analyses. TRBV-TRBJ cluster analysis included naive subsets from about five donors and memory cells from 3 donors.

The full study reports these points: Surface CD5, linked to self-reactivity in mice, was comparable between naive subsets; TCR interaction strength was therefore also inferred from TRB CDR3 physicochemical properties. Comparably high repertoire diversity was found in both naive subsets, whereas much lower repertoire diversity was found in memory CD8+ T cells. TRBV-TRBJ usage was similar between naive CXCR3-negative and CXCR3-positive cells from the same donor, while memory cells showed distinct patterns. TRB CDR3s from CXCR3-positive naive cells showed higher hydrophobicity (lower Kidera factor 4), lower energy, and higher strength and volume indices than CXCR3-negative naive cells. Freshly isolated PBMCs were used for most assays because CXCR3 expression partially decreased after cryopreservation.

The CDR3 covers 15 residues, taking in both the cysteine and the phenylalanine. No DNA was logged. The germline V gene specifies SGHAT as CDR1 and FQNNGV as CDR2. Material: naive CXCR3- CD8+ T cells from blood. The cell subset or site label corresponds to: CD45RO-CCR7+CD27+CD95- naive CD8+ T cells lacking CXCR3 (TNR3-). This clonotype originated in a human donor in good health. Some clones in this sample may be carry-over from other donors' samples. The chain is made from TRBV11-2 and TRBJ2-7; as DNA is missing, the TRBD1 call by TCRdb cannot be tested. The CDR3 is CASSSGQGAAYEQYF.